This T cell receptor beta chain was captured by sequencing in a study of neurological immune-mediated disorders. Trimming took 6 bases from V and 5 from J; bases not matched to a gene: 9. In germline, CDR1 is SGHTA, CDR2 FQGNSA. The CDR3 is made up of 15 amino acids. A single record per CDR3 protein comes from TCRdb applying MiXCR to the 5' RACE reads. This sample has tens of thousands of distinct CDR3 sequences, with 3.6% found just once. This clonotype was detected ten times or more. The rearrangement links TRBV7-2 to TRBJ2-3; 9 bases line up with TRBD2. Sequences were obtained from PBMCs. This TCR derives from a man aged 30 to 45 with multiple sclerosis. CDR3 nucleotide sequence: TGTGCCAGCAGAGTTAGCGGGGGTCGGGTAGATACGCAGTATTTT. Its protein is CASRVSGGRVDTQYF.